These 16 T cell receptor beta chains were all obtained from the same sample, sequenced in a study of shared clonotypes between healthy human individuals. TCRdb's copy holds only in-frame clones and misses some; the assay was immunoSEQ multiplex PCR. The sample consists of 700,000 to 950,000 clones, 96% of them appearing once. Naive CD8 populations comprised CD45RO-negative cells positively selected for CCR7, excluding terminally differentiated effector memory CD45RA+ cells. Sequenced: naive CD8+ T cells sorted from blood. The receptors here all came from a man aged 25-45 years in good health.

The chain carries TRBV5-8 and TRBJ1-2; D not resolved. Per germline, CDR1 SGHTS and CDR2 YDEGEE. The germline V and J ends were trimmed by 4 bases and 4 bases, with 11 bases remaining between them. The length of the CDR3 is 13 residues. CDR3 sequence: CASSLYGVYGYTF. The DNA of the CDR3 is TGTGCCAGCAGCCTGTATGGGGTCTATGGCTACACCTTC.

This rearrangement joins TRBV6-4 to TRBJ2-1; 14 bases match TRBD2. CDR1 is MRHNA and CDR2 is SNTAGT in the germline V gene. The CDR3 is 15 amino acids. V shed 3 bases and J 7 bases; nucleotides not matched to a gene: 2. For the CDR3, the DNA is TGTGCCAGCAGTGAGGGACTAGCGGGAGTGAATGAGCAGTTCTTC. It translates to CASSEGLAGVNEQFF.

DNA of the CDR3: TGTGCTAGTGGTTTGGACCCTCTAGGCAGGGGGTCAGAGACCCAGTACTTC. Translating gives CASGLDPLGRGSETQYF. The chain couples TRBV12-5 to TRBJ2-5; 7 nucleotides match TRBD1. The germline V gene encodes CDR1 LGHNT and CDR2 FRNRAP. This CDR3 comprises 17 residues. Unmatched junction bases numbered 12, after V lost 1 base and J lost 4 bases.

In this sample, this clone turned up once. The rearrangement uses TRBV6-1 and TRBJ2-7; TRBD2 aligns across 8 bases. CDR3 length: 14 residues. With V trimmed by 8 bases and J by 1 base, 7 bases remained unmatched. Germline loops: CDR1 MNHNS, CDR2 SASEGT. CDR3 sequence (DNA): TGTGCCAGCCTTAGCGGGACGGATTCCTACGAGCAGTACTTC. Translating it yields CASLSGTDSYEQYF.

The J gene is TRBJ1-2, the V gene TRBV6-1, with D unresolved. V lost 0 bases and J lost 5, with 22 bases in between. The CDR3 is 18 residues long. The germline CDR1 and CDR2 sequences are MNHNS and SASEGT. The CDR3 coding sequence is TGTGCCAGCAGTGAAGCGGTGGGAGAAATCTCTATACAGTATGGCTACACCTTC. It is translated as CASSEAVGEISIQYGYTF.

This chain uses TRBV12-5 with TRBJ1-1, with a possible D match to TRBD1 (5 bases). This CDR3 region has 14 residues. Germline V gene sequence: CDR1 LGHNT, CDR2 FRNRAP. Trimming took 6 bases from V and 3 from J, leaving 14 bases between them. DNA of the CDR3: TGTGCTAGTGGGGGGGAGGGGCCTCACACTGAAGCTTTCTTT. Translated, it gives CASGGEGPHTEAFF.

The genes are TRBV9 and TRBJ2-1; unclear D gene. The V end lost 3 bases, the J end lost 9 bases, and 7 bases lay between the germline ends. The germline CDR1 and CDR2 sequences are SGDLS and YYNGEE. The CDR3 length is 11 residues. DNA for the CDR3: TGTGCCAGCAGCGCCCGCAGTGAGCAGTTCTTC. It encodes CASSARSEQFF.

The V and J genes are TRBV7-9 and TRBJ2-7, with a tentative D call TRBD1 (6 bases). Germline assignment: CDR1 SEHNR and CDR2 FQNEAQ (reference sequence). Trimming took 1 base from V and 2 from J, leaving 9 bases between them. This CDR3 spans 14 amino acids. CDR3 sequence (DNA): TGTGCCAGCAGCTTAGGGGACAACCCCTACGAGCAGTACTTC. It yields the protein CASSLGDNPYEQYF.

The chain combines TRBV18 with TRBJ1-2, with a weak D call TRBD1 (5 bases). V lost 6 bases and J 3 bases, leaving 11 bases between the germline ends. Germline CDR1 reads KGHSH; CDR2 reads LQKENI. The CDR3 is made up of 13 amino acids. The DNA for the CDR3 is TGTGCCAGCTCCCCGGGGACTCACTATGGCTACACCTTC. It is translated as CASSPGTHYGYTF. Complete variable domain (other parts from reference TRBV18 and TRBJ1-2): NAGVMQNPRHLVRRRGQEARLRCSPMKGHSHVYWYRQLPEEGLKFMVYLQKENIIDESGMPKERFSAEFPKEGPSILRIQQVVRGDSAAYFCASSPGTHYGYTFGSGTRLTVV.

The chain recombines TRBV5-1 with TRBJ2-1; weak D call: TRBD1 (6 bases). This CDR3 region has 19 residues. CDR1 and CDR2 (germline): SGHRS, YFSETQ. The V end lost 2 bases, the J end lost 3 bases, and 24 bases lay between the germline ends. CDR3 DNA sequence: TGCGCCAGCAGCTTTGAATTCCGGGACACCCCAATAAACTACAATGAGCAGTTCTTC. It is translated as CASSFEFRDTPINYNEQFF.

CDR3 loop: CASSPPGVKNTEAFF. The CDR3 DNA reads TGTGCCAGCAGTCCTCCCGGGGTGAAGAACACTGAAGCTTTCTTT. The chain uses TRBV27 and TRBJ1-1; D remains unclear. Per germline, CDR1 MNHEY and CDR2 SMNVEV (reference sequence). There are 15 residues in the CDR3. Trimming removed 5 bases at V and 1 base at J, with 14 bases between.

The J gene is TRBJ2-3, the V gene TRBV7-2, with 10 positions matching TRBD2. From germline, CDR1 is SGHTA and CDR2 FQGNSA. The CDR3 is 19 residues long. The V gene end was trimmed by 1 base and the J gene end by 3 bases; junction bases not matched to a gene: 13. CDR3: CASSLDSGFSGRKTDTQYF. In DNA, the CDR3 is TGTGCCAGCAGCTTAGACTCCGGATTTAGCGGGAGGAAGACAGATACGCAGTATTTT.

V and J are TRBV11-2 and TRBJ1-1, with D perhaps TRBD1 (5 bases). V was clipped by 6 bases and J by 1 base, with 6 bases between them. There are 12 residues in the CDR3. Germline V gene data show CDR1 as SGHAT and CDR2 as FQNNGV. CDR3 DNA: TGTGCCAGCAGTACAGGGAACACTGAAGCTTTCTTT. This encodes CASSTGNTEAFF.

The gene calls are TRBV28 and TRBJ2-7, with D possibly being TRBD2 (5 bases). The CDR3 runs to 14 residues. CDR1 MDHEN and CDR2 SYDVKM come from the germline V gene. V shed 3 bases and J shed 5 bases, with 14 bases lying between them. CDR3 coding DNA: TGTGCCAGCAGTTTCTCTTTGGGAGCCCACGAGCAGTACTTC. It translates to CASSFSLGAHEQYF.

The V gene is TRBV18, the J gene TRBJ2-7; 7 nucleotides match TRBD1. The CDR3 extends over 14 amino acids. Per the germline V gene, CDR1 is KGHSH and CDR2 is LQKENI. Trimming at V came to 4 bases and at J to 6 bases, leaving 9 bases not matched to a gene. This CDR3 is CASSLYRDSREQYF. The CDR3 DNA follows: TGTGCCAGCTCACTATACCGGGACAGCCGCGAGCAGTACTTC. Drawing the rest from reference TRBV18 and TRBJ2-7, the complete variable domain is NAGVMQNPRHLVRRRGQEARLRCSPMKGHSHVYWYRQLPEEGLKFMVYLQKENIIDESGMPKERFSAEFPKEGPSILRIQQVVRGDSAAYFCASSLYRDSREQYFGPGTRLTVT.

This clone is a singleton in its sample. J is TRBJ2-7 and V is TRBV27; 9 bases map to TRBD1. Germline CDR1 reads MNHEY; CDR2 reads SMNVEV (reference sequence). CDR3 length: 15 amino acids. Trimming removed 5 bases from V and 3 bases from J; junction bases left unmatched: 8. The CDR3 protein is CASSMGQGIVYEQYF. The CDR3 coding sequence is TGTGCCAGCAGTATGGGACAGGGAATCGTCTACGAGCAGTACTTC.